The 20 T cell receptor beta chains reported below all come from one sample, sequenced in a study of T cell responses to AZD1222 COVID-19 vaccine. Method: immunoSEQ multiplex PCR; TCRdb's copy keeps in-frame clones and lacks some. This table has fewer than 85,000 clones, roughly 88% appearing once. Sequenced here: peripheral blood, sampled on day 0 of AZD1222 vaccination. Receptors originate from an adult in good health.

The CDR3, as DNA: TGCGCCAGCAGCGGAACACTACTAGCAACGGATGAGCAGTTCTTC. Its translation: CASSGTLLATDEQFF. The chain joins TRBV5-1 to TRBJ2-1; a weak D match, TRBD2 (6 bases). The CDR3 contains 15 residues. Germline CDR1 reads SGHRS; CDR2 reads YFSETQ. Trimming removed 4 bases from V and 8 bases from J, with 19 bases in between.

The rearrangement uses TRBV2 and TRBJ1-1; D gene uncertain. The CDR3 covers 12 residues. Trimming took off 6 bases at V and 2 bases at J, with 7 bases between the two ends. CDR1 and CDR2 from the germline V gene are SNHLY and FYNNEI. The CDR3 DNA follows: TGTGCCAGCAGAGCAGACAACACTGAAGCTTTCTTT. This gives the protein CASRADNTEAFF.

The chain uses TRBV5-4 and TRBJ2-7, with TRBD2 matching over 9 bases. CDR1 is SGHNT and CDR2 is YYREEE in the germline V gene (reference sequence). CDR3 length: 17 residues. With 3 bases clipped from V and 0 bases from J, the junction kept 10 bases outside the gene matches. As DNA, the CDR3 is TGTGCCAGCAGCTCACCGGGACTAGCAGACCTCTCCTACGAGCAGTACTTC. It is translated as CASSSPGLADLSYEQYF.

This chain connects TRBV6-5 to TRBJ1-2, with TRBD1 identical over 7 bases. The J segment lost 3 bases and the V segment lost 6 bases, leaving 7 bases of the junction unmatched. There are 14 residues in the CDR3. Germline V gene lookup returns CDR1 MNHEY and CDR2 SVGAGI. The CDR3 here is CASSLRDSYYGYTF. CDR3 nucleotide sequence: TGTGCCAGCAGCCTCCGGGACAGCTACTATGGCTACACCTTC.

The chain links TRBV28 to TRBJ1-2, with unresolved D. The germline V and J ends were trimmed by 4 bases and 2 bases, with 2 bases remaining between them. Looked up from germline, CDR1 is MDHEN and CDR2 is SYDVKM. CDR3 length equals 11 residues. CDR3 coding DNA: TGTGCCAGCAGTTACAACTATGGCTACACCTTC. It yields the protein CASSYNYGYTF.

With regard to this clone: A read error may produce the germline difference seen at one junction end. Written as DNA, the CDR3 is TGTGCTAGCAGCTTAGACGCCGGGACAGGGGTCCATGAGCAGTTCTTC. Translated: CASSLDAGTGVHEQFF. This chain connects TRBV7-7 to TRBJ2-1; 10 positions agree with TRBD1. Germline loops: CDR1 SSHAT, CDR2 FNYEAQ (reference sequence). The CDR3 has 16 amino acids.

The chain uses TRBV4-1 and TRBJ2-7; the D gene is possibly TRBD1 (5 bases). Germline assignment: CDR1 MGHRA and CDR2 YSYEKL. The CDR3 covers 18 residues. V lost 3 bases, J lost 3 bases, and 24 bases lay in between. This CDR3 is CASSQDQGSEARVYEQYF. The CDR3 region has the DNA TGCGCCAGCAGCCAGGACCAAGGATCCGAAGCCAGGGTCTACGAGCAGTACTTC.

The chain uses TRBV29-1 and TRBJ1-2; D gene ambiguous. V was shortened by 4 bases and J by 7 bases, with 10 bases between the two germline ends. Germline V lookup: CDR1 SQVTM, CDR2 ANQGSEA. There are 11 residues in the CDR3. The CDR3: CSVAQAGGYTF. In DNA form, the CDR3 reads TGCAGCGTTGCTCAGGCGGGTGGCTACACCTTC.

The rearrangement uses TRBV5-1 and TRBJ2-7; no definite D call. There are 14 residues in the CDR3. CDR1 SGHRS and CDR2 YFSETQ come from the germline V gene. V gave up 0 bases and J gave up 2 bases, with 9 bases separating them. CDR3 sequence reads: CASSLEIRAYEQYF. The CDR3 DNA follows: TGCGCCAGCAGCTTGGAAATAAGAGCCTACGAGCAGTACTTC.

J is TRBJ1-6 and V is TRBV27; D possibly corresponds to TRBD1 (5 bases). CDR1 and CDR2 (germline): MNHEY, SMNVEV (reference sequence). V lost 5 bases to trimming and J lost 7 bases, with 24 bases between them. The CDR3 spans 18 residues. CDR3: CASSPNTWGGNPNSPLHF. The DNA for the CDR3 is TGTGCCAGCAGTCCTAACACCTGGGGGGGGAACCCCAATTCACCCCTCCACTTT.

The CDR3 is CASSLGTSNQPQHF. The DNA of the CDR3 is TGTGCCAGCAGCTTAGGGACAAGCAATCAGCCCCAGCATTTT. J is TRBJ1-5 and V is TRBV7-8; D possibly corresponds to TRBD1 (5 bases). Germline lookup yields CDR1 SGHVS and CDR2 FQNEAQ. The V gene lost 1 base and the J gene lost 1 base, with 5 bases spanning the gap. The CDR3 is 14 residues long.

The V and J genes are TRBV23-1 and TRBJ1-6, with 8 bases lining up with TRBD1. TRBV23-1 is placed among ORFs of uncertain function. V shed 5 bases, J shed 0 bases, and the junction held 6 bases outside the gene matches. This CDR3 has 17 amino acids. The CDR3 sequence is CASSFDRGDSYNSPLHF. The DNA for the CDR3 is TGCGCCAGCAGTTTTGACAGGGGCGACTCCTATAATTCACCCCTCCACTTT.

CDR3 bases: TGTGCCAGCAGCTTGTCAGGGGGCTATACTGAAGCTTTCTTT. It is translated as CASSLSGGYTEAFF. The J gene is TRBJ1-1, the V gene TRBV5-6, with 8 bases aligning to TRBD1. The germline V gene encodes CDR1 SGHDT and CDR2 YYEEEE. This CDR3 contains 14 residues. After removal of 1 base from V and 5 bases from J, the junction contained 4 bases not matched to a gene.

This clone has only a few counts. V gene TRBV3-1 (or the pseudogene TRBV3-2) combines with J gene TRBJ1-4; the D gene is possibly TRBD1 (5 bases). The germline gives CDR1 LGHDT, CDR2 YNNKEL (reference sequence). This CDR3 comprises 14 residues. The V end was cut by 4 bases, the J end by 1 base, with 7 bases between. CDR3 residues: CASSRGETNEKLFF. Here the CDR3 DNA reads TGTGCCAGCAGCCGGGGGGAAACTAATGAAAAACTGTTTTTT.

The rearrangement uses TRBV7-2 and TRBJ1-4; D remains unclear. Germline CDR1 SGHTA, CDR2 FQGNSA. V lost 4 bases and J lost 8, with 14 bases in between. The CDR3 consists of 14 residues. CDR3 region: CASSYHSGGEKLFF. CDR3 DNA sequence: TGTGCCAGCAGCTATCATTCAGGAGGGGAAAAACTGTTTTTT.

V usage is TRBV29-1 and J usage is TRBJ2-1; D not certain. There are 15 residues in the CDR3. V was clipped by 4 bases and J by 7 bases, with 20 bases between them. Germline lookup yields CDR1 SQVTM and CDR2 ANQGSEA. The CDR3 DNA sequence: TGCAGCGTTGCCCCCGTGGGCTCGGGTCAGAATGAGCAGTTCTTC. Translated, it gives CSVAPVGSGQNEQFF.

The gene calls are TRBV7-2 and TRBJ2-7; TRBD1 matches at 8 bases. CDR3 length: 13 residues. V shed 5 bases, J shed 5 bases, and the junction held 5 bases outside the gene matches. The germline V gene has CDR1 SGHTA and CDR2 FQGNSA. The CDR3 nucleotides read TGTGCCAGCAGCGGACAGGGCGGAGACGAGCAGTACTTC. As protein: CASSGQGGDEQYF.

The V and J genes are TRBV7-6 and TRBJ2-2; TRBD2 matches 14 bases. The CDR3 extends over 18 amino acids. Per germline, CDR1 SGHVS and CDR2 FNYEAQ. The junction had 8 bases not matched to a gene; V was cut back by 5 bases and J by 3 bases. The DNA for the CDR3 is TGTGCCAGCAGCCCGATGACTAGCGGGAGGGCCTACACCGGGGAGCTGTTTTTT. This codes for CASSPMTSGRAYTGELFF.

This rearrangement joins TRBV10-3 to TRBJ1-3, with unresolved D. The CDR3 has 15 amino acids. Germline assignment: CDR1 ENHRY and CDR2 SYGVKD. Trimming removed 5 bases at V and 2 bases at J, with 13 bases between. CDR3 amino acids: CAISSGAPPGNTIYF. Written as DNA, the CDR3 is TGTGCCATCAGTTCGGGCGCGCCTCCTGGAAACACCATATATTTT.

The rearrangement links TRBV5-1 to TRBJ1-2; no reliable D call. Trimming cost V 0 bases and J 2 bases, with 14 bases left between them. This CDR3 has 16 amino acids. Looked up from germline, CDR1 is SGHRS and CDR2 is YFSETQ. The CDR3 nucleotides read TGCGCCAGCAGCTTGGTCGAGGGCCCGACCAACTATGGCTACACCTTC. Encoded protein: CASSLVEGPTNYGYTF.